The T cell receptor (beta chain) described here comes from a study of neurological immune-mediated disorders. General study points: The absence of any CDR3 amino acid sequence shared by expanded clones across subjects suggests that repertoires were private in all groups.

The study used blood bank volunteers in Maryland, USA, as healthy controls. Sequencing runs each generated in excess of 170 million TCR-beta sequences derived from 15-18 subjects. TCRdb independently ran MiXCR on the 5' RACE reads; one entry per CDR3 protein. In the table there are around 50,000 distinct CDR3 sequences, roughly a quarter of which are singletons. In this sample, this clonotype turned up many times. Its antigen is not known. This TCR was recovered from a woman aged 70-85 years in good health. Sequences were obtained from PBMCs.

The CDR3 here is CASSLVGGRGLDQPQHF. CDR3 bases: TGTGCCAGCAGCTTAGTGGGGGGCAGGGGGCTCGATCAGCCCCAGCATTTT. The rearrangement links TRBV7-9 to TRBJ1-5, with 8 bases matching TRBD1. Germline CDR1 and CDR2: SEHNR and FQNEAQ (reference sequence). The CDR3 consists of 17 residues. With V trimmed by 1 base and J by 5 bases, 10 bases remained unmatched.